The 21 T cell receptor beta chains in this list originate from one sample, sequenced in a study of blood T cell repertoires in COVID-19. Profiling relied on immunoSEQ multiplex PCR, and the TCRdb table lists in-frame clones only, not all of them. The sample yields 150,000 to 200,000 clones, about 79% seen once. The sample comprised PBMCs or T cells enriched from blood (not recorded which). These receptors were collected from a man aged 50-59 years who had recovered from COVID-19.

This sequence joins TRBV5-8 and TRBJ2-3, with 11 bases aligning to TRBD1. CDR3 size: 15 residues. The trim removed 5 bases at V and 4 bases at J, leaving 6 bases unmatched. CDR1 and CDR2 (germline): SGHTS, YDEGEE. The CDR3 sequence is CASRYPGQGADTQYF. The CDR3 DNA reads TGTGCCAGCAGGTACCCGGGACAGGGGGCAGATACGCAGTATTTT.

The V call is TRBV25-1, the J call TRBJ1-1, with 10 bases that match TRBD1. The germline gives CDR1 MGHDK, CDR2 SYGVNS. Trimming cost V 1 base and J 6 bases; bases outside gene matches: 14. The CDR3 is made up of 18 amino acids. This CDR3 reads CASSESLTGGLSGSEAFF. CDR3 sequence (DNA): TGTGCCAGCAGTGAATCTCTGACAGGGGGCCTGAGTGGGTCTGAAGCTTTCTTT.

The chain employs TRBV10-1 and TRBJ1-1, with TRBD1 identical over 7 bases. V lost 6 bases to trimming and J lost 4 bases; unmatched junction nucleotides: 11. From germline, CDR1 is WNHNN and CDR2 SYGVQD (reference sequence). This CDR3 is built from 15 residues. The CDR3 loop is CASRPNRGVGTEAFF. The CDR3 DNA follows: TGCGCCAGCAGGCCGAACAGGGGCGTGGGCACTGAAGCTTTCTTT.

This rearrangement joins TRBV5-4 to TRBJ1-4; D might be TRBD1 (6 bases). CDR3 length equals 15 residues. V lost 5 bases to trimming and J lost 4 bases, with 15 bases between them. CDR1 is SGHNT and CDR2 is YYREEE in the germline V gene (reference sequence). The CDR3 sequence is CASRQHREGNEKLFF. CDR3 DNA: TGTGCCAGCAGACAGCACAGGGAAGGTAATGAAAAACTGTTTTTT.

The rearrangement links TRBV5-1 to TRBJ2-4, with D tentatively TRBD2 (6 bases). Trimming removed 0 bases at V and 9 bases at J, with 19 bases between. The CDR3 contains 16 residues. Germline lookup yields CDR1 SGHRS and CDR2 YFSETQ. CDR3 region: CASSLAAGSPGSIQYF. CDR3 nucleotides: TGCGCCAGCAGCTTGGCCGCGGGATCCCCGGGGAGCATTCAGTACTTC.

This chain joins TRBV6-1 and TRBJ1-5, with D possibly being TRBD1 (5 bases). This CDR3 contains 18 residues. CDR1 and CDR2 from the germline V gene are MNHNS and SASEGT. The V gene lost 0 bases and the J gene lost 0 bases, with 15 bases spanning the gap. CDR3 protein: CASSEAPSRAYSNQPQHF. In DNA form, the CDR3 reads TGTGCCAGCAGTGAAGCGCCGTCCAGGGCTTATAGCAATCAGCCCCAGCATTTT.

The chain recombines TRBV4-1 with TRBJ2-7; tentative D call: TRBD2 (5 bases). The CDR3 sequence is 15 residues long. The ends were cut back, 1 base at V and 7 bases at J, with 17 bases in the middle. Germline values: CDR1 MGHRA, CDR2 YSYEKL. The CDR3: CASSQVAGRIREQYF. For the CDR3, the DNA is TGCGCCAGCAGCCAAGTGGCGGGCCGCATTAGGGAGCAGTACTTC.

The CDR3 sequence is CASSLGQKNTEAFF. CDR3 DNA sequence: TGCGCCAGCAGCTTGGGACAGAAGAACACTGAAGCTTTCTTT. V is TRBV5-1 and J is TRBJ1-1; the D gene is possibly TRBD1 (5 bases). Between the trimmed V and J ends, which lost 0 bases and 1 base, there was a span of 7 bases. CDR1 and CDR2 (germline): SGHRS, YFSETQ. The CDR3 covers 14 residues.

The V gene is TRBV5-5, the J gene TRBJ1-1, with 8 bases that match TRBD1. From germline, CDR1 is SGHKS and CDR2 YYEKEE (reference sequence). With V trimmed by 4 bases and J by 4 bases, 15 bases remained unmatched. CDR3 length equals 17 residues. Here the CDR3 DNA reads TGTGCCAGCAGCCTCCGGGACAGGAGATCAGTTGTCACTGAAGCTTTCTTT. It translates to CASSLRDRRSVVTEAFF.

The chain joins TRBV11-2 to TRBJ2-3; 11 bases are shared with TRBD2. The CDR3 is made up of 17 amino acids. With V trimmed by 5 bases and J by 5 bases, 12 bases remained unmatched. Germline lookup yields CDR1 SGHAT and CDR2 FQNNGV. The CDR3 bases are TGTGCCAGCAGCCTCCAGGAGCTAGCGGGGGGAGTAGATACGCAGTATTTT. This sequence encodes CASSLQELAGGVDTQYF.

This clone came up once. The chain uses TRBV6-5 and TRBJ2-7, with 7 bases matching TRBD1. The V gene's germline CDR1 is MNHEY and CDR2 SVGAGI. Trimming removed 5 bases from V and 3 bases from J; junction bases left unmatched: 10. The CDR3 is 15 amino acids. In DNA, the CDR3 is TGTGCCAGCAGTCCTGAGACAGGGCTTTTCTACGAGCAGTACTTC. Amino acids: CASSPETGLFYEQYF.

This clone was detected a few times. The chain couples TRBV13 to TRBJ1-2; 7 bases align to TRBD1. Per germline, CDR1 PRHDT and CDR2 FYEKMQ (reference sequence). V lost 1 base to trimming and J lost 5 bases; unmatched junction nucleotides: 10. The CDR3 spans 16 residues. This CDR3 is CASSLAASGQRYGYTF. The CDR3 region has the DNA TGTGCCAGCAGCTTAGCTGCATCGGGACAGAGATATGGCTACACCTTC.

This clone has a handful of counts. This rearrangement joins TRBV7-8 to TRBJ1-5; 7 positions match TRBD1. The CDR3 contains 19 residues. J lost 2 bases, V lost 5 bases, and 18 bases had no gene match. In germline, CDR1 is SGHVS, CDR2 FQNEAQ. DNA for the CDR3: TGTGCCAGCAGCAGATCCGGGACAGCAATCCCTCTCGGCAATCAGCCCCAGCATTTT. This gives the protein CASSRSGTAIPLGNQPQHF.

The gene calls are TRBV6-5 and TRBJ1-4, with TRBD1 as a possible D gene (5 bases). V lost 7 bases and J 8 bases, leaving 11 bases between the germline ends. Germline values: CDR1 MNHEY, CDR2 SVGAGI. The CDR3 sequence is 12 residues long. The CDR3 here is CASKQGLEKLFF. CDR3 nucleotides: TGTGCCAGCAAGCAGGGTTTGGAAAAACTGTTTTTT.

The gene calls are TRBV11-2 and TRBJ2-3; the match to TRBD2 covers 13 bases. The CDR3 spans 16 residues. CDR1 and CDR2 from the germline V gene are SGHAT and FQNNGV. V was clipped by 5 bases and J by 4 bases; unmatched bases: 6. CDR3 bases: TGTGCCAGCAGCGCTCATACTAGCGGGGGGGCAGATACGCAGTATTTT. It codes for CASSAHTSGGADTQYF.

V is TRBV6-5 and J is TRBJ2-2; 7 nucleotides match TRBD1. Germline trimming cut 6 bases from V and 7 bases from J; bases unmatched to any gene: 5. CDR3 length: 13 residues. Germline CDR1 is MNHEY and CDR2 is SVGAGI. CDR3: CASSQQGNGELFF. The CDR3 DNA sequence: TGTGCCAGCAGCCAACAGGGGAACGGGGAGCTGTTTTTT.

The chain uses TRBV30 and TRBJ1-1; D is unresolved. CDR1 is GTSNPN, CDR2 SVGIG, per germline (reference sequence). V lost 0 bases and J 6 bases, leaving 11 bases between the germline ends. The CDR3 loop spans 13 amino acids. The CDR3 here is CAWSVRREAEAFF. The CDR3 DNA sequence: TGTGCCTGGAGTGTACGGAGGGAAGCTGAAGCTTTCTTT.

The CDR3 reads CASSQDLLYNEQFF. CDR3 sequence (DNA): TGTGCCAGCAGCCAAGATCTCCTCTACAATGAGCAGTTCTTC. The V gene is TRBV4-2, the J gene TRBJ2-1; no reliable D call. Germline CDR1 LGHNA, CDR2 YNFKEQ. V gave up 0 bases and J gave up 3 bases, with 6 bases separating them. The CDR3 covers 14 residues.

In this sample, this clone turned up many times. The CDR3 region is CASSPETGVTGELFF. In nucleotides, the CDR3 is TGCGCCAGCAGCCCGGAGACAGGGGTCACCGGGGAGCTGTTTTTT. This chain uses TRBV5-1 with TRBJ2-2; 8 bases align to TRBD1. Germline assignment: CDR1 SGHRS and CDR2 YFSETQ. The CDR3 has 15 amino acids. J was trimmed by 4 bases and V by 4 bases; bases with no gene match: 6.

For this clone: The junction departs from the called germline gene at one end, perhaps through a read error. This rearrangement joins TRBV5-5 to TRBJ1-1, with D perhaps TRBD1 (6 bases). The CDR3 covers 16 residues. CDR1 is SGHKS, CDR2 YYEKEE, per germline (reference sequence). The CDR3 DNA follows: TGTGCCAGCACCTTGTTGCCCCCCAGGGGGAACACTGAAGCTTTCTTT. Its protein product is CASTLLPPRGNTEAFF.

The rearrangement uses TRBV11-1 and TRBJ1-1; D gene unclear. The CDR3 is 14 residues long. Germline values: CDR1 SGHAT, CDR2 FQDESV (reference sequence). V gave up 0 bases and J gave up 1 base, with 6 bases separating them. The CDR3 sequence is CASSLAQWNTEAFF. The CDR3 DNA reads as TGTGCCAGCAGCTTAGCTCAATGGAACACTGAAGCTTTCTTT.